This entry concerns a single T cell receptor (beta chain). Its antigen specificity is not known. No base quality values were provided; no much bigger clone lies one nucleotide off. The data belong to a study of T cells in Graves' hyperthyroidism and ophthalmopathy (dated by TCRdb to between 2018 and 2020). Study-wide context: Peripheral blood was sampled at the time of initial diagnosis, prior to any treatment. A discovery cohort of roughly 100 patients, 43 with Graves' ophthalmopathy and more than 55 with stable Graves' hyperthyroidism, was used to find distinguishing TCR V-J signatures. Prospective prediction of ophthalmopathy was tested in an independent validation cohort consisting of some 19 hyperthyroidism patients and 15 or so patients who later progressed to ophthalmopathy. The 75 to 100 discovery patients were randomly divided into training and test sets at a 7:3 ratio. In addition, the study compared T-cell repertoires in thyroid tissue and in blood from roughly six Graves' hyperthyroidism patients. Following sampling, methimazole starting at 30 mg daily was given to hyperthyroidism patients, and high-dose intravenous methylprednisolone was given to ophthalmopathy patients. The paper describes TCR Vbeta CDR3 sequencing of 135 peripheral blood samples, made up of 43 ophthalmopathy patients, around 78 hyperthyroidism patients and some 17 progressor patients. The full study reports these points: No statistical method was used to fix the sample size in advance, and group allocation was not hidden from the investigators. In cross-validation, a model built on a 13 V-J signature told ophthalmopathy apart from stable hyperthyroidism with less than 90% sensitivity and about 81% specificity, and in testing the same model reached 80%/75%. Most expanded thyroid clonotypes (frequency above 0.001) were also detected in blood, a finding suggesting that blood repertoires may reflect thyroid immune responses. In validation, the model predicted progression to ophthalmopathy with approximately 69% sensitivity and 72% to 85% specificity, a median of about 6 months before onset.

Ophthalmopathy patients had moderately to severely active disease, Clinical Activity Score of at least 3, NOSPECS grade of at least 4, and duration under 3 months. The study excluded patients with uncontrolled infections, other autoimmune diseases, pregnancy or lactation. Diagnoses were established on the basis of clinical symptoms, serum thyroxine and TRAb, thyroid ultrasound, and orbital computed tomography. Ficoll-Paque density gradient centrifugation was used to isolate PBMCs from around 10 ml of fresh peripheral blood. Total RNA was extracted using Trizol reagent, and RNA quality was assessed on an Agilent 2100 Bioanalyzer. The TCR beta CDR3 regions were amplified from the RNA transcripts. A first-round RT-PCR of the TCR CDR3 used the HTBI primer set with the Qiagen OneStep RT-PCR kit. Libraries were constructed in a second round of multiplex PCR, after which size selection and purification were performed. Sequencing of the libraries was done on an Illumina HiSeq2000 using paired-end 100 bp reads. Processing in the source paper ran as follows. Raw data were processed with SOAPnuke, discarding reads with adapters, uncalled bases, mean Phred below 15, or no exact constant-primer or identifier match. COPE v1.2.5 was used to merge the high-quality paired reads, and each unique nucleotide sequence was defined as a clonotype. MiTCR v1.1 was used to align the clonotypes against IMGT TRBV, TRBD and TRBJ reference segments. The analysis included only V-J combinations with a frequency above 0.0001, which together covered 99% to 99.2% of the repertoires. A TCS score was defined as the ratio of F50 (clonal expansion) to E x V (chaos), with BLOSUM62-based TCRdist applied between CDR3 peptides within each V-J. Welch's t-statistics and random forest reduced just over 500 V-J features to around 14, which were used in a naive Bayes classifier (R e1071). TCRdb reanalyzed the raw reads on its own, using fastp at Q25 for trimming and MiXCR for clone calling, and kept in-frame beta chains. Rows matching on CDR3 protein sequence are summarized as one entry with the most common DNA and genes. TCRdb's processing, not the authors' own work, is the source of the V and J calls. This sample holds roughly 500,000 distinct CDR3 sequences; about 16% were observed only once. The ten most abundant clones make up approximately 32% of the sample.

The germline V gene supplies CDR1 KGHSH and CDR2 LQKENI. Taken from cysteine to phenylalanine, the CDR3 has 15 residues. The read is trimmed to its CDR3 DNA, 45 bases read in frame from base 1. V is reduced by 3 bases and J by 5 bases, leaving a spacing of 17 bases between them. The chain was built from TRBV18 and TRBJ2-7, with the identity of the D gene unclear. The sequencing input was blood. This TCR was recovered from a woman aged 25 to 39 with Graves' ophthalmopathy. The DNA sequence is TGTGCCAGCTCACCTCTCCGGAAAGGGCTGGACGAGCAGTACTTC. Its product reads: CASSPLRKGLDEQYF.